One and the same sample provided the 9 T cell receptor beta chains below, sequenced in a study of blood T cell repertoires in COVID-19 (dated by TCRdb to the early 2020s). Libraries were built with the immunoSEQ multiplex PCR assay. TCRdb obtained this table from immuneACCESS and retained in-frame rearrangements with V and J assigned. These tables miss some clones; where compared with another copy, unresolved V genes account for less than half of the shortfall, and the remainder is unexplained. Counted in this sample were under 250,000 clones; about 91% of them appeared once. Clones ranked in the top ten supply 1% to 1.5% of the sample. Sequenced: peripheral blood. These TCRs come from a man aged 25 to 40 with acute or convalescent COVID-19.

CDR3 DNA sequence: TGTGCCAGCAGCAAAGGGGTGGTCGTTGCTAGCACAGATACGCAGTATTTT. Its translation is CASSKGVVVASTDTQYF. The genes are TRBV7-8 and TRBJ2-3; tentative D call: TRBD1 (5 bases). This CDR3 is built from 17 residues. Germline values: CDR1 SGHVS, CDR2 FQNEAQ. Trimming removed 5 bases at V and 0 bases at J, with 18 bases between.

The rearrangement joins TRBV13 to TRBJ2-3, with TRBD1 identical over 8 bases. Germline V gene sequence: CDR1 PRHDT, CDR2 FYEKMQ (reference sequence). The CDR3 contains 21 residues. V was pared by 2 bases and J by 0 bases, with 19 bases of the junction left unmatched. The CDR3 bases are TGTGCCAGCAGCTTATTCTTCCATCAGGGGGCATTCGGAACTAGCACAGATACGCAGTATTTT. This translates into CASSLFFHQGAFGTSTDTQYF.

V is TRBV2 and J is TRBJ1-5, with 7 bases that match TRBD1. Trimming removed 7 bases from V and 4 bases from J; junction bases left unmatched: 7. The CDR3 is made up of 14 amino acids. In germline, CDR1 is SNHLY, CDR2 FYNNEI. DNA of the CDR3: TGTGCCAGCAATAAGGGACAGAATAATCAGCCCCAGCATTTT. It encodes CASNKGQNNQPQHF.

Only one count was recorded for this clone. This clone may be a read error of a much larger clone one base away. The J gene is TRBJ1-4, the V gene TRBV5-4, with 8 bases matching TRBD1. CDR1 SGHNT and CDR2 YYREEE come from the germline V gene (reference sequence). The CDR3 spans 16 residues. Germline trimming cut 4 bases from V and 0 bases from J; bases unmatched to any gene: 5. The CDR3, as DNA: TGTGCCAGCAGCGCCCAGACAGGGGCAACTAATGAAAAACTGTTTTTT. Translated, it gives CASSAQTGATNEKLFF.

The rearrangement uses TRBV10-3 and TRBJ2-3; TRBD1 matches at 10 bases. The J segment lost 3 bases and the V segment lost 11 bases, leaving 8 bases of the junction unmatched. From germline, CDR1 is ENHRY and CDR2 SYGVKD. There are 14 residues in the CDR3. CDR3 in amino acids: CAGQPGQGTDTQYF. Written as DNA, the CDR3 is TGTGCCGGACAACCGGGACAGGGGACAGATACGCAGTATTTT.

This clone was seen just once. The chain employs TRBV11-2 and TRBJ1-2; 8 bases agree with TRBD1. V shed 6 bases and J 4 bases; nucleotides not matched to a gene: 7. CDR3 length: 14 amino acids. In germline, CDR1 is SGHAT, CDR2 FQNNGV. The CDR3 region is CASRGGQGLYGYTF. CDR3 nucleotide sequence: TGTGCCAGCAGGGGAGGACAGGGCCTCTATGGCTACACCTTC.

This clone was counted once. The chain couples TRBV7-3 to TRBJ2-5, with D perhaps matching TRBD1 (6 bases). Germline V gene data show CDR1 as SGHTA and CDR2 as FQGTGA. Deletions cut 4 bases from V and 4 bases from J, with 13 bases between. This CDR3 has 14 residues. CDR3 residues: CASSSAGRGETQYF. The CDR3 DNA reads as TGTGCCAGCAGCTCCGCCGGCAGGGGAGAGACCCAGTACTTC. Supplemented by reference TRBV7-3 and TRBJ2-5, the full variable domain reads GAGVSQTPSNKVTEKGKYVELRCDPISGHTALYWYRQSLGQGPEFLIYFQGTGAADDSGLPNDRFFAVRPEGSVSTLKIQRTERGDSAVYLCASSSAGRGETQYFGPGTRLLVL.

The J gene is TRBJ1-2, the V gene TRBV28; 9 bases map to TRBD1. The germline gives CDR1 MDHEN, CDR2 SYDVKM. The CDR3 runs to 18 residues. The ends lost 6 bases at V and 8 bases at J; junction bases unmatched: 22. CDR3 sequence (DNA): TGTGCCAGCAGAATCGCCCGAGACTTACAGGGGGCAGCAAGGGGCTACACCTTC. Encoded protein: CASRIARDLQGAARGYTF.

The chain is built from TRBV28 and TRBJ1-3; 8 bases line up with TRBD1. Germline V CDR1 and CDR2: MDHEN, SYDVKM. J gave up 4 bases and V 5 bases, and 4 bases lay outside the gene matches. This CDR3 has 14 residues. The CDR3 DNA reads TGTGCCAGCAGTCTGGACAGGGACGGAAACACCATATATTTT. Protein sequence: CASSLDRDGNTIYF. Filled out from reference TRBV28 and TRBJ1-3, the complete variable domain reads DVKVTQSSRYLVKRTGEKVFLECVQDMDHENMFWYRQDPGLGLRLIYFSYDVKMKEKGDIPEGYSVSREKKERFSLILESASTNQTSMYLCASSLDRDGNTIYFGEGSWLTVV.